This T cell receptor beta chain appears in the sequencing data of a study of T-cell reconstitution after alpha-beta-depleted transplantation in children. Unique molecular identifiers featured in how the TCRbeta library was prepared. Via MiXCR, TCRdb re-called the PCR reads, giving one row per CDR3 protein. The data show 420,000 or so distinct CDR3 sequences, approximately 10% seen once. Sequencing used PBMCs from the stem cell graft donor, obtained from the stem cell graft. The sequence derives from a human donor who donated a stem cell graft to a child with acute myeloid leukemia.

The CDR3 here is CASSLEDGQPQHF. Written as DNA, the CDR3 is TGTGCCAGCAGTTTGGAGGACGGTCAGCCCCAGCATTTT. The chain joins TRBV12-3 or TRBV12-4 to TRBJ1-5; D is unclear. There are 13 residues in the CDR3. V was shortened by 3 bases and J by 6 bases, with 9 bases between the two germline ends.